These 27 T cell receptor beta chains were all obtained from the same sample, sequenced in a study of PD-1 blockade in classical Hodgkin lymphoma. The time point: cycle 4 day 1 (C4D1), after more than five weeks of nivolumab. Each of the patients experienced relapse following autologous stem cell transplantation, and their brentuximab vedotin exposure differed. This table comes from immunoSEQ multiplex PCR, and its TCRdb copy is limited to in-frame clones, with some not included. The repertoire holds under 20,000 clones, with approximately 76% as singletons. The specimen comprised peripheral blood mononuclear cells (PBMCs), sampled before the fourth cycle of nivolumab. Source of these receptors: a human donor with classical Hodgkin lymphoma.

The gene calls are TRBV5-4 and TRBJ2-7; 9 bases agree with TRBD1. V was pared by 5 bases and J by 6 bases, with 6 bases of the junction left unmatched. The CDR3 loop spans 13 amino acids. Looked up from germline, CDR1 is SGHNT and CDR2 is YYREEE (reference sequence). The CDR3 nucleotides read TGTGCCAGCAGTTTACAGGGGGCGGTCGAGCAGTACTTC. Amino acid sequence: CASSLQGAVEQYF.

The V and J genes are TRBV19 and TRBJ1-1, with D unresolved. Germline V gene data show CDR1 as LNHDA and CDR2 as SQIVND (reference sequence). The CDR3 totals 12 residues. V lost 3 bases, J lost 6 bases, and 8 bases lay in between. The CDR3 bases are TGTGCCAGTAGTATCTCCGTCGCTGAAGCTTTCTTT. It translates to CASSISVAEAFF.

The V call is TRBV5-4, the J call TRBJ1-2; tentatively, D is TRBD1 (6 bases). Trimming left V 4 bases short and J 4 bases short, with 11 bases between. This CDR3 spans 13 amino acids. Germline V lookup: CDR1 SGHNT, CDR2 YYREEE (reference sequence). The CDR3: CASSQGTTYGYTF. CDR3 bases: TGTGCCAGCAGCCAGGGGACAACCTATGGCTACACCTTC. The full variable domain, in which reference TRBV5-4 and TRBJ1-2 provide the parts outside the CDR3, is ETGVTQSPTHLIKTRGQQVTLRCSSQSGHNTVSWYQQALGQGPQFIFQYYREEENGRGNFPPRFSGLQFPNYSSELNVNALELDDSALYLCASSQGTTYGYTFGSGTRLTVV.

The rearrangement links TRBV18 to TRBJ2-1; the D is unclear. V was cut by 2 bases and J by 5 bases, with 7 bases left in between. The CDR3 consists of 13 residues. Germline CDR1 reads KGHSH; CDR2 reads LQKENI. The CDR3 DNA reads as TGTGCCAGCTCACCAACAAGCCACAATGAGCAGTTCTTC. This gives the protein CASSPTSHNEQFF. Full variable domain (missing parts from reference TRBV18 and TRBJ2-1): NAGVMQNPRHLVRRRGQEARLRCSPMKGHSHVYWYRQLPEEGLKFMVYLQKENIIDESGMPKERFSAEFPKEGPSILRIQQVVRGDSAAYFCASSPTSHNEQFFGPGTRLTVL.

This clone turned up a few times. The rearrangement links TRBV10-1 to TRBJ1-3, with a weak D call TRBD1 (6 bases). With 6 bases removed from V and 2 bases from J, the gap between germline ends came to 11 bases. The CDR3 loop spans 14 amino acids. In germline, CDR1 is WNHNN, CDR2 SYGVQD (reference sequence). The CDR3 is CASSLQGTGNTIYF. DNA of the CDR3: TGCGCCAGCAGCCTACAGGGTACTGGAAACACCATATATTTT.

The J gene is TRBJ1-2, the V gene TRBV6-1; weak D call: TRBD1 (5 bases). From germline, CDR1 is MNHNS and CDR2 SASEGT. The CDR3 is made up of 15 amino acids. Trimming pared 0 bases from V and 4 bases from J, leaving 12 bases between. CDR3 coding DNA: TGTGCCAGCAGTGAAGCTTCCAGGGTCCTCTATGGCTACACCTTC. Translated: CASSEASRVLYGYTF.

This clone was observed a few times. This chain joins TRBV6-5 and TRBJ2-2; D gene uncertain. Germline CDR1 reads MNHEY; CDR2 reads SVGAGI. V lost 4 bases, J lost 5 bases, and 14 bases lay in between. The CDR3 runs to 15 residues. CDR3 bases: TGTGCCAGCAGTTCAGAACTATGGGGTACCGGGGAGCTGTTTTTT. It encodes CASSSELWGTGELFF.

This chain joins TRBV6-5 and TRBJ2-2, with TRBD1 as a possible D gene (6 bases). Germline V gives CDR1 MNHEY, CDR2 SVGAGI. The V end lost 6 bases, the J end lost 5 bases, and 16 bases lay between the germline ends. The CDR3 contains 15 residues. Written as DNA, the CDR3 is TGTGCCAGCAGCCTCGCCAGGGGTGTGACCGGGGAGCTGTTTTTT. It codes for CASSLARGVTGELFF.

CDR3 in DNA: TGTGCCAGCAGCTTGGACGGGTCCCGCTCTGGAAACACCATATATTTT. It encodes CASSLDGSRSGNTIYF. The rearrangement uses TRBV5-4 and TRBJ1-3; the D is unclear. The V gene lost 0 bases and the J gene lost 0 bases, with 10 bases spanning the gap. The germline V gene encodes CDR1 SGHNT and CDR2 YYREEE (reference sequence). The CDR3 contains 16 residues. Filled out from reference TRBV5-4 and TRBJ1-3, the complete variable domain reads ETGVTQSPTHLIKTRGQQVTLRCSSQSGHNTVSWYQQALGQGPQFIFQYYREEENGRGNFPPRFSGLQFPNYSSELNVNALELDDSALYLCASSLDGSRSGNTIYFGEGSWLTVV.

This chain uses TRBV28 with TRBJ1-2; 8 bases are a match to TRBD1. The V and J ends lost 6 bases and 3 bases, in that order; junction bases with no gene match: 3. Germline assignment: CDR1 MDHEN and CDR2 SYDVKM. The CDR3 has 13 amino acids. The CDR3 sequence is CASSRQGHYGYTF. The CDR3 coding sequence is TGTGCCAGCAGCAGACAGGGGCACTATGGCTACACCTTC.

Comments on this clone: The sample has other DNA sequences that encode this CDR3 too. The chain uses TRBV4-2 and TRBJ2-2, with 10 bases aligning to TRBD2. Germline CDR1 is LGHNA and CDR2 is YNFKEQ. V dropped 5 bases and J dropped 1; count of bases not matched to a gene: 4. CDR3 length: 16 amino acids. The chain's CDR3 is CASSAIAGGNTGELFF. The CDR3 nucleotides are TGTGCCAGCAGCGCAATAGCGGGAGGGAACACCGGGGAGCTGTTTTTT.

The CDR3 reads CASDRTDNSPLHF. CDR3 DNA: TGTGCCAGCGACCGGACGGATAATTCACCCCTCCACTTT. The V gene is TRBV7-9, the J gene TRBJ1-6; no firm D call. The CDR3 consists of 13 residues. Germline CDR1 SEHNR, CDR2 FQNEAQ (reference sequence). The V end lost 8 bases, the J end lost 5 bases, and 10 bases lay between the germline ends.

This chain links TRBV30 with TRBJ1-5; TRBD1 aligns across 8 bases. The CDR3 is made up of 15 amino acids. Germline V gene lookup returns CDR1 GTSNPN and CDR2 SVGIG (reference sequence). The junction had 6 bases not matched to a gene; V was cut back by 4 bases and J by 1 base. The CDR3 loop reads CAWNRQGTSNQPQHF. The CDR3 DNA reads as TGTGCCTGGAACCGACAGGGGACGAGCAATCAGCCCCAGCATTTT.

V usage is TRBV30 and J usage is TRBJ2-6; the D gene could be TRBD1 or TRBD2 (6 bases each). V dropped 3 bases and J dropped 1 base, with 10 bases sitting between them. The CDR3 totals 15 residues. Germline values: CDR1 GTSNPN, CDR2 SVGIG (reference sequence). This chain's CDR3 is CAWSLGGSGANVLTF. The CDR3 bases are TGTGCCTGGAGCCTAGGGGGGTCTGGGGCCAACGTCCTGACTTTC.

The genes are TRBV6-9 and TRBJ1-1; perhaps TRBD1 as D (5 bases). V lost 3 bases and J 4 bases, leaving 9 bases between the germline ends. The CDR3 has 13 amino acids. Germline lookup yields CDR1 MNHGY and CDR2 SVAAGI. As DNA, the CDR3 is TGTGCCAGCAGTTACGGGGGAGGCACTGAAGCTTTCTTT. This translates into CASSYGGGTEAFF.

V gene TRBV2 combines with J gene TRBJ1-5, with TRBD1 matching over 7 bases. Germline V CDR1 and CDR2: SNHLY, FYNNEI. The V segment lost 6 bases and the J segment 5 bases; nucleotides outside the gene matches: 4. This CDR3 region has 13 residues. CDR3 nucleotide sequence: TGTGCCAGCAGCGCCGACAGGGATCAGCCCCAGCATTTT. Protein product: CASSADRDQPQHF. The full variable domain, completed using reference TRBV2 and TRBJ1-5, is EPEVTQTPSHQVTQMGQEVILRCVPISNHLYFYWYRQILGQKVEFLVSFYNNEISEKSEIFDDQFSVERPDGSNFTLKIRSTKLEDSAMYFCASSADRDQPQHFGDGTRLSIL.

Regarding this clone: Sequence at one end of the junction differs from germline and may be a read error. This specimen includes other DNA sequences encoding the same CDR3. The chain recombines TRBV5-1 with TRBJ1-1, with D uncertain. In germline, CDR1 is SGHRS, CDR2 YFSETQ. The CDR3 covers 12 residues. The DNA for the CDR3 is TGCGCTAGCAGCCCGGGTGGGACTGAAGCTTTCTTT. Protein: CASSPGGTEAFF.

This clone has only a few counts. J is TRBJ1-2 and V is TRBV25-1; 9 positions agree with TRBD1. This CDR3 spans 14 amino acids. V shed 3 bases, J shed 7 bases, and the junction held 6 bases outside the gene matches. Germline V lookup: CDR1 MGHDK, CDR2 SYGVNS. The DNA of the CDR3 is TGTGCCAGCAGTGAGGGGACAGGGAAGGGTGGCTACACCTTC. It specifies CASSEGTGKGGYTF.

CDR3 nucleotides: TGTGCCAGCAGTGAATTCTACGGCTCAAATGAAAAACTGTTTTTT. It codes for CASSEFYGSNEKLFF. The V call is TRBV2, the J call TRBJ1-4; unclear D gene. V was clipped by 2 bases and J by 5 bases, with 12 bases between them. Germline V gene lookup returns CDR1 SNHLY and CDR2 FYNNEI. The CDR3 extends over 15 amino acids.

This chain joins TRBV4-1 and TRBJ2-3, with 10 bases lining up with TRBD2. Germline CDR1 is MGHRA and CDR2 is YSYEKL. The CDR3 runs 14 residues. With 7 bases clipped from V and 6 bases from J, the junction kept 7 bases outside the gene matches. Here the CDR3 reads CASNRVAGGDTQYF. CDR3 in DNA: TGCGCCAGCAACCGGGTAGCGGGGGGTGATACGCAGTATTTT.

This chain connects TRBV7-3 to TRBJ2-1; 7 bases map to TRBD2. This CDR3 has 14 amino acids. After removal of 5 bases from V and 10 bases from J, the junction contained 11 bases not matched to a gene. Germline V CDR1 and CDR2: SGHTA, FQGTGA. The CDR3 bases are TGTGCCAGCAGCCCTTCGCCGGGAGGAGGCGAGCAGTTCTTC. This codes for CASSPSPGGGEQFF.

Of note for this clone: The same CDR3 can be traced to other DNA sequences in this sample. The J gene is TRBJ1-3, the V gene TRBV5-1; tentatively, D is TRBD1 (6 bases). The length of the CDR3 is 15 residues. V was clipped by 0 bases and J by 4 bases, with 11 bases between them. From germline, CDR1 is SGHRS and CDR2 YFSETQ. The CDR3 sequence is CASSLEAGGGNTIYF. As DNA, the CDR3 is TGCGCCAGCAGCTTGGAGGCGGGGGGCGGAAACACCATATATTTT. Full variable domain (rest looked up from reference TRBV5-1 and TRBJ1-3): KAGVTQTPRYLIKTRGQQVTLSCSPISGHRSVSWYQQTPGQGLQFLFEYFSETQRNKGNFPGRFSGRQFSNSRSEMNVSTLELGDSALYLCASSLEAGGGNTIYFGEGSWLTVV.

This sequence joins TRBV2 and TRBJ2-1, with TRBD1 as a possible D gene (5 bases). V was trimmed by 3 bases and J by 8 bases, leaving 8 bases between them. The CDR3 extends over 12 amino acids. Germline CDR1 reads SNHLY; CDR2 reads FYNNEI. CDR3 protein: CASSELGHEQFF. CDR3 coding DNA: TGTGCCAGCAGTGAGTTGGGGCATGAGCAGTTCTTC.

V usage is TRBV7-9 and J usage is TRBJ1-1; D might be TRBD1 (6 bases). Per germline, CDR1 SEHNR and CDR2 FQNEAQ (reference sequence). The CDR3 length is 15 residues. With 5 bases removed from V and 6 bases from J, the gap between germline ends came to 19 bases. The CDR3 nucleotides are TGTGCCAGCAGCGGGGGGCAGTTAGTTGAGGCTGAAGCTTTCTTT. It specifies CASSGGQLVEAEAFF.

In the case of this clone: This specimen includes other DNA sequences encoding the same CDR3. The rearrangement joins TRBV30 to TRBJ2-3; 11 bases fit TRBD2. The CDR3 extends over 16 amino acids. From germline, CDR1 is GTSNPN and CDR2 SVGIG (reference sequence). J lost 0 bases, V lost 0 bases, and 2 bases had no gene match. The CDR3 loop is CAWSVRTSGSTDTQYF. The CDR3 nucleotides read TGTGCCTGGAGTGTGAGGACTAGCGGGAGCACAGATACGCAGTATTTT. Full variable domain (remainder filled in from reference TRBV30 and TRBJ2-3): SQTIHQWPATLVQPVGSPLSLECTVEGTSNPNLYWYRQAAGRGLQLLFYSVGIGQISSEVPQNLSASRPQDRQFILSSKKLLLSDSGFYLCAWSVRTSGSTDTQYFGPGTRLTVL.

A single count supports this clone. The V call is TRBV28, the J call TRBJ2-2; D is unresolved. From germline, CDR1 is MDHEN and CDR2 SYDVKM. The CDR3 runs 14 residues. Trimming cost V 3 bases and J 5 bases, with 10 bases left between them. CDR3 sequence reads: CASSFMLGTGELFF. The CDR3 nucleotides are TGTGCCAGCAGTTTCATGTTAGGTACCGGGGAGCTGTTTTTT.

The gene calls are TRBV6-5 and TRBJ1-4; maybe TRBD1 (5 bases). V shed 7 bases and J shed 0 bases, with 9 bases lying between them. The CDR3 covers 14 residues. CDR1 is MNHEY, CDR2 SVGAGI, per germline. CDR3: CASKDTTTNEKLFF. The CDR3 DNA reads as TGTGCCAGCAAGGACACAACAACTAATGAAAAACTGTTTTTT.